The 3 T cell receptor beta chains presented below share a single source sample, sequenced in a study of cytomegalovirus exposure and HLA in healthy donors. Some clones are missing from TCRdb's copy, which holds only in-frame ones; the method was immunoSEQ multiplex PCR. The sample has about 200,000 clones, roughly 84% seen once; the top ten hold 13%. Sample: PBMCs. The source of these receptors is a woman in her twenties or thirties in good health and CMV-seropositive.

This chain links TRBV19 with TRBJ2-1, with D maybe TRBD1 (6 bases). Germline V CDR1 and CDR2: LNHDA, SQIVND (reference sequence). The germline V and J ends were trimmed by 1 base and 7 bases, with 14 bases remaining between them. The CDR3 runs to 15 residues. In DNA, the CDR3 is TGTGCCAGTAGTATAGGCATAAACAGGGAGAATGAGCAGTTCTTC. Its translation is CASSIGINRENEQFF.

This chain connects TRBV4-1 to TRBJ2-7, with TRBD1 identical over 10 bases. Unmatched junction bases numbered 7, after V lost 1 base and J lost 4 bases. Germline assignment: CDR1 MGHRA and CDR2 YSYEKL. The CDR3 spans 16 residues. CDR3 residues: CASSQVRTGGRYEQYF. The DNA of the CDR3 is TGCGCCAGCAGCCAAGTCAGGACAGGGGGAAGGTACGAGCAGTACTTC.

This CDR3 reads CASSTTAGGGSSYNEQFF. CDR3 DNA sequence: TGTGCCAGCAGTACCACCGCGGGAGGGGGATCGTCCTACAATGAGCAGTTCTTC. This chain joins TRBV27 and TRBJ2-1; 9 positions match TRBD2. With 5 bases clipped from V and 1 base from J, the junction kept 12 bases outside the gene matches. The CDR3 extends over 18 amino acids. CDR1 MNHEY and CDR2 SMNVEV come from the germline V gene (reference sequence).